A selection of T cell receptor beta chains follows, all from one sample in a study of blood T cell repertoires in COVID-19. The table came from immunoSEQ multiplex PCR; TCRdb's copy has only in-frame clones and leaves some out. Seen here are roughly 280,000 clones, 84% observed once, and the top ten hold around 4%. The sample was peripheral blood. These receptors originate from a man aged 55 to 70 with acute or convalescent COVID-19. Both conserved end residues are part of each CDR3. Each record gives: J gene, clone size, V gene, D gene, CDR3 length, CDR3 protein, CDR3 DNA. The D gene is left open where the match is weak. Size values are once, few and many counts, or a class for expanded clones, and some rows have none.

j_call: TRBJ2-2
clone_size: .
v_call: TRBV2
d_call: TRBD2
cdr3_length: 15
cdr3_aa: CATRGLEVGTGELFF
cdr3_nt: TGTGCCACCAGGGGACTAGAGGTCGGGACCGGGGAGCTGTTTTTT

j_call: TRBJ2-2
clone_size: .
v_call: TRBV27
d_call: .
cdr3_length: 15
cdr3_aa: CASSFKGAFTGELFF
cdr3_nt: TGTGCCAGCAGTTTTAAGGGAGCCTTTACCGGGGAGCTGTTTTTT

j_call: TRBJ2-5
clone_size: .
v_call: TRBV6-4
d_call: .
cdr3_length: 11
cdr3_aa: CASKSVETQYF
cdr3_nt: TGTGCCAGCAAGTCAGTAGAGACCCAGTACTTC

j_call: TRBJ1-2
clone_size: .
v_call: TRBV18
d_call: TRBD1
cdr3_length: 13
cdr3_aa: CASSSDRDYGYTF
cdr3_nt: TGTGCCAGCTCATCGGACAGGGACTATGGCTACACCTTC

j_call: TRBJ2-3
clone_size: .
v_call: TRBV9
d_call: TRBD1
cdr3_length: 15
cdr3_aa: CASSVGDRGFDTQYF
cdr3_nt: TGTGCCAGCAGCGTAGGGGACAGGGGTTTTGATACGCAGTATTTT

j_call: TRBJ2-2
clone_size: few
v_call: TRBV21-1
d_call: .
cdr3_length: 14
cdr3_aa: CASSPDEVTGELFF
cdr3_nt: TGTGCCAGCAGCCCCGACGAGGTCACCGGGGAGCTGTTTTTT

j_call: TRBJ2-3
clone_size: .
v_call: TRBV10-3
d_call: .
cdr3_length: 15
cdr3_aa: CAISGQPTATDTQYF
cdr3_nt: TGTGCCATCAGTGGACAGCCAACTGCTACAGATACGCAGTATTTT

j_call: TRBJ2-7
clone_size: .
v_call: TRBV27
d_call: .
cdr3_length: 14
cdr3_aa: CASSRSFSLYEQYF
cdr3_nt: TGTGCCAGCAGCCGGTCTTTTTCACTCTACGAGCAGTACTTC

j_call: TRBJ1-1
clone_size: once
v_call: TRBV11-2
d_call: .
cdr3_length: 15
cdr3_aa: CASSLSVGSNTEAFF
cdr3_nt: TGTGCCAGCAGCTTATCGGTCGGGAGTAACACTGAAGCTTTCTTT

j_call: TRBJ2-7
clone_size: .
v_call: TRBV4-1
d_call: TRBD2
cdr3_length: 17
cdr3_aa: CASSQRGHGGAVYEQYF
cdr3_nt: TGCGCCAGCAGCCAACGGGGGCACGGGGGGGCCGTATACGAGCAGTACTTC

j_call: TRBJ1-4
clone_size: .
v_call: TRBV7-9
d_call: .
cdr3_length: 13
cdr3_aa: CASSPSTNEKLFF
cdr3_nt: TGTGCCAGCAGCCCCTCAACTAATGAAAAACTGTTTTTT

j_call: TRBJ2-3
clone_size: .
v_call: TRBV2
d_call: .
cdr3_length: 14
cdr3_aa: CASRSPGTTDTQYF
cdr3_nt: TGTGCCAGCAGGTCACCGGGAACCACAGATACGCAGTATTTT

j_call: TRBJ2-1
clone_size: .
v_call: TRBV18
d_call: TRBD2
cdr3_length: 14
cdr3_aa: CASSPRGGVDEQFF
cdr3_nt: TGTGCCAGCTCACCCCGGGGGGGGGTAGATGAGCAGTTCTTC

j_call: TRBJ1-2
clone_size: .
v_call: TRBV7-3
d_call: .
cdr3_length: 15
cdr3_aa: CASSPTGGGVYGYTF
cdr3_nt: TGTGCCAGCAGCCCCACGGGGGGGGGCGTCTATGGCTACACCTTC

j_call: TRBJ2-1
clone_size: .
v_call: TRBV4-1
d_call: TRBD2
cdr3_length: 17
cdr3_aa: CASSPYTRGGAGGEQFF
cdr3_nt: TGCGCCAGCAGCCCTTACACTCGCGGGGGGGCCGGGGGTGAGCAGTTCTTC

j_call: TRBJ2-3
clone_size: .
v_call: TRBV2
d_call: .
cdr3_length: 13
cdr3_aa: CASSGLVQDTQYF
cdr3_nt: TGTGCCAGCAGTGGGCTAGTTCAAGATACGCAGTATTTT

j_call: TRBJ2-7
clone_size: .
v_call: TRBV29-1
d_call: .
cdr3_length: 13
cdr3_aa: CSAAPRQAYEQYF
cdr3_nt: TGCAGCGCCGCCCCCAGGCAGGCCTACGAGCAGTACTTC

j_call: TRBJ2-7
clone_size: .
v_call: TRBV5-1
d_call: TRBD2
cdr3_length: 16
cdr3_aa: CASSLAPGTRTYEQYF
cdr3_nt: TGCGCCAGCAGCTTGGCCCCCGGGACTAGGACCTACGAGCAGTACTTC

j_call: TRBJ1-3
clone_size: .
v_call: TRBV28
d_call: .
cdr3_length: 17
cdr3_aa: CASRPGETGPRGNTIYF
cdr3_nt: TGTGCCAGCCGCCCAGGGGAGACAGGCCCTAGAGGAAACACCATATATTTT

j_call: TRBJ2-7
clone_size: .
v_call: TRBV4-1
d_call: .
cdr3_length: 14
cdr3_aa: CASSQDFQAYEQYF
cdr3_nt: TGCGCCAGCAGCCAAGATTTCCAGGCCTACGAGCAGTACTTC

j_call: TRBJ2-3
clone_size: .
v_call: TRBV9
d_call: TRBD1
cdr3_length: 16
cdr3_aa: CASSVGGTGLTDTQYF
cdr3_nt: TGTGCCAGCAGCGTAGGCGGGACAGGGCTCACAGATACGCAGTATTTT

j_call: TRBJ1-2
clone_size: .
v_call: TRBV5-6
d_call: TRBD1
cdr3_length: 15
cdr3_aa: CASSLAGQGADGYTF
cdr3_nt: TGTGCCAGCAGCTTAGCGGGACAGGGGGCTGATGGCTACACCTTC

j_call: TRBJ2-3
clone_size: once
v_call: TRBV18
d_call: .
cdr3_length: 17
cdr3_aa: CASSPRRGLAHTDTQYF
cdr3_nt: TGTGCCAGCTCACCACGGCGGGGCCTAGCTCACACAGATACGCAGTATTTT

j_call: TRBJ1-2
clone_size: .
v_call: TRBV5-1
d_call: .
cdr3_length: 14
cdr3_aa: CASSSLQGLYGYTF
cdr3_nt: TGCGCCAGCAGCTCACTACAGGGCCTCTATGGCTACACCTTC

j_call: TRBJ2-7
clone_size: once
v_call: TRBV15
d_call: TRBD2
cdr3_length: 15
cdr3_aa: CATSRDRREGLEQYF
cdr3_nt: TGTGCCACCAGCAGAGATCGCCGGGAGGGTTTGGAGCAGTACTTC

j_call: TRBJ2-1
clone_size: once
v_call: TRBV7-2
d_call: .
cdr3_length: 15
cdr3_aa: CASSLVGSSYNEQFF
cdr3_nt: TGTGCCAGCAGCTTAGTGGGGAGCTCCTACAATGAGCAGTTCTTC